These 7 T cell receptor beta chains share one sample of origin, sequenced in a study of cytomegalovirus exposure and HLA in healthy donors. A multiplex PCR was run with 60 Vbeta primers and 13 Jbeta primers. Assay: immunoSEQ multiplex PCR; the TCRdb copy retains only in-frame clones and omits some. The sample holds 180,000 or so clones; around four fifths are singletons and the top ten take 2.5% to 3.5%. The sequencing input was PBMCs. The receptor set was obtained from a female donor in good health and CMV-seronegative.

The chain employs TRBV29-1 and TRBJ2-7; D may be TRBD1 (6 bases). Germline CDR1 and CDR2: SQVTM and ANQGSEA. The CDR3 is 12 residues long. Trimming removed 6 bases at V and 5 bases at J, with 14 bases between. CDR3 amino acids: CSVSTYRDEQYF. The CDR3 nucleotides read TGCAGCGTATCCACTTACAGGGACGAGCAGTACTTC.

The rearrangement joins TRBV7-2 to TRBJ1-4; 8 positions match TRBD1. The CDR3 is 15 residues long. Germline loops: CDR1 SGHTA, CDR2 FQGNSA. The ends lost 2 bases at V and 7 bases at J; junction bases unmatched: 6. CDR3 sequence (DNA): TGTGCCAGCAGCTTATCACAGGGGGGGAGTGAAAAACTGTTTTTT. Encoded protein: CASSLSQGGSEKLFF.

This clone was seen more than once but under ten times. The chain uses TRBV28 and TRBJ1-2, with TRBD1 matching 10 bases. This CDR3 contains 14 residues. V trimming: 2 bases; J trimming: 6 bases; junction bases outside the gene matches: 3. Germline lookup yields CDR1 MDHEN and CDR2 SYDVKM. In DNA form, the CDR3 reads TGTGCCAGCAGTTTAATAGGGACAGGGGATGGCTACACCTTC. Protein product: CASSLIGTGDGYTF.

With respect to this clone: The junction does not match germline at one end; this may be a read error. The chain employs TRBV7-7 and TRBJ2-5; D is perhaps TRBD2 (6 bases). This CDR3 has 15 amino acids. The V gene's germline CDR1 is SSHAT and CDR2 FNYEAQ (reference sequence). The CDR3 protein is CASSLVRGYQETQYF. The CDR3 DNA reads as TGTGCTAGCAGCTTAGTCCGGGGGTACCAAGAGACCCAGTACTTC.

The chain is built from TRBV7-9 and TRBJ2-1; D unclear. Germline V CDR1 and CDR2: SEHNR, FQNEAQ (reference sequence). This CDR3 has 13 residues. The germline V and J ends were trimmed by 1 base and 4 bases, with 5 bases remaining between them. This CDR3 reads CASSLVIYNEQFF. CDR3 in DNA: TGTGCCAGCAGCTTAGTAATTTACAATGAGCAGTTCTTC. The full variable domain, rest sourced from reference TRBV7-9 and TRBJ2-1, is DTGVSQNPRHKITKRGQNVTFRCDPISEHNRLYWYRQTLGQGPEFLTYFQNEAQLEKSRLLSDRFSAERPKGSFSTLEIQRTEQGDSAMYLCASSLVIYNEQFFGPGTRLTVL.

V is TRBV5-6 and J is TRBJ1-1; 9 bases map to TRBD1. Germline V CDR1 and CDR2: SGHDT, YYEEEE. Germline trimming cut 4 bases from V and 4 bases from J; bases unmatched to any gene: 11. The length of the CDR3 is 16 residues. The DNA for the CDR3 is TGTGCCAGCAGCACCCGGGACAGGGCAGACCGCACTGAAGCTTTCTTT. It translates to CASSTRDRADRTEAFF.

This clone has just one count. V usage is TRBV21-1 and J usage is TRBJ2-3; the D call TRBD1 from the table was never checked on the DNA. TRBV21-1 is noted as a pseudogene. This CDR3 is built from 15 residues. DNA for the CDR3: TGTGCCAGCATCGGCGACAGGGGGTTGACAGATACGCAGTATTTT. Protein: CASIGDRGLTDTQYF.